Listed here are 24 T cell receptor beta chains from one sample, sequenced in a study of blood T cells in healthy people across ages. A second PCR of roughly 7 to 11 cycles used a sample-barcoded 5' primer and a J-beta primer mix. From the 5' RACE reads, TCRdb called clonotypes with MiXCR, one entry per CDR3 protein. The data hold 1.5 million to 1.8 million distinct CDR3 sequences, with approximately 43% observed a single time. Input material: blood. Receptors originate from a woman between 18 and 29 years old in good health.

CDR3 nucleotide sequence: TGTGCCAGCAGAGTTAGCGGTAGCTCCTACAATGAGCAGTTCTTC. It is translated as CASRVSGSSYNEQFF. The V call is TRBV5-6, the J call TRBJ2-1, with D tentatively TRBD2 (6 bases). V was clipped by 5 bases and J by 0 bases, with 12 bases between them. Germline V gene sequence: CDR1 SGHDT, CDR2 YYEEEE. This CDR3 comprises 15 residues. The whole variable domain, filled in from reference TRBV5-6 and TRBJ2-1, reads DAGVTQSPTHLIKTRGQQVTLRCSPKSGHDTVSWYQQALGQGPQFIFQYYEEEERQRGNFPDRFSGHQFPNYSSELNVNALLLGDSALYLCASRVSGSSYNEQFFGPGTRLTVL.

The chain is built from TRBV6-5 and TRBJ2-3; D not certain. The V gene's germline CDR1 is MNHEY and CDR2 SVGAGI. The V end was cut by 0 bases, the J end by 8 bases, with 12 bases between. CDR3 length equals 14 residues. As DNA, the CDR3 is TGTGCCAGCAGTTACTCCGAGTTGTGGGGTACGCAGTATTTT. This encodes CASSYSELWGTQYF.

The rearrangement links TRBV20-1 to TRBJ1-3; D call uncertain. The CDR3 length is 12 residues. The germline V and J ends were trimmed by 4 bases and 7 bases, with 11 bases remaining between them. Per germline, CDR1 DFQATT and CDR2 SNEGSKA (reference sequence). Here the CDR3 reads CSAKRTSNTIYF. CDR3 nucleotide sequence: TGCAGTGCTAAAAGGACGAGTAACACCATATATTTT.

The chain combines TRBV6-2 or TRBV6-3 with TRBJ1-5, with 7 bases identical to TRBD1. Germline loops: CDR1 MNHEY, CDR2 SVGEGT. This CDR3 is 14 amino acids long. J was trimmed by 15 bases and V by 2 bases; bases with no gene match: 13. The CDR3 nucleotides read TGTGCCAGCAGTTACGGAGGGACAGCTATCACCTGGCATTTT. As protein: CASSYGGTAITWHF.

This chain joins TRBV11-2 and TRBJ2-1, with a weak D call TRBD2 (5 bases). V lost 1 base to trimming and J lost 4 bases, with 11 bases between them. The CDR3 consists of 15 residues. Germline lookup yields CDR1 SGHAT and CDR2 FQNNGV. The CDR3 is CASSLVAGRYNEQFF. The CDR3 bases are TGTGCCAGCAGCTTAGTGGCGGGTCGTTACAATGAGCAGTTCTTC.

The sample holds a few counts of this clonotype. The V and J genes are TRBV5-6 and TRBJ1-4, with D unresolved. This CDR3 has 15 amino acids. Germline V gene lookup returns CDR1 SGHDT and CDR2 YYEEEE. V was shortened by 4 bases and J by 8 bases, with 18 bases between the two germline ends. The CDR3 bases are TGTGCCAGCAGCACGACTCCTTCAAGAGGGGAAAAACTGTTTTTT. Translated: CASSTTPSRGEKLFF.

V usage is TRBV4-3 and J usage is TRBJ2-7; 12 bases match TRBD2. Trimming cost V 0 bases and J 7 bases; bases outside gene matches: 16. The V gene's germline CDR1 is LGHNA and CDR2 YSLEER. There are 19 residues in the CDR3. The CDR3, as DNA: TGCGCCAGCAGCCAAGATTATATGAGACTAGCGGGAGAAAGCTATGAGCAGTACTTC. Its protein is CASSQDYMRLAGESYEQYF.

This clonotype was detected many times. CDR3 sequence (DNA): TGTGCCAGCAGCTTAACTTTAGGGCGGGGGGGTCATGAGCAGTTCTTC. As protein: CASSLTLGRGGHEQFF. The rearrangement uses TRBV7-6 and TRBJ2-1; TRBD2 aligns across 9 bases. Germline V lookup: CDR1 SGHVS, CDR2 FNYEAQ. V was clipped by 2 bases and J by 8 bases; unmatched bases: 10. The CDR3 has 16 residues. Full variable domain (missing parts from reference TRBV7-6 and TRBJ2-1): GAGVSQSPRYKVTKRGQDVALRCDPISGHVSLYWYRQALGQGPEFLTYFNYEAQQDKSGLPNDRFSAERPEGSISTLTIQRTEQRDSAMYRCASSLTLGRGGHEQFFGPGTRLTVL.

This clonotype was found many times. V usage is TRBV6-5 and J usage is TRBJ2-2; D is tentatively TRBD1 or TRBD2 (5 bases each). V was shortened by 6 bases and J by 6 bases, with 11 bases between the two germline ends. Germline values: CDR1 MNHEY, CDR2 SVGAGI. The CDR3 has 13 amino acids. In nucleotides, the CDR3 is TGTGCCAGCAGACTAGGGGTGGCCGGGGAGCTGTTTTTT. It encodes CASRLGVAGELFF.

This sequence joins TRBV6-2 or TRBV6-3 and TRBJ1-1; no reliable D call. The V and J ends lost 0 bases and 4 bases respectively, with 9 bases between them. In germline, CDR1 is MNHEY, CDR2 SVGEGT. This CDR3 has 14 amino acids. The CDR3 protein is CASSYSSGRTEAFF. Written as DNA, the CDR3 is TGTGCCAGCAGTTACTCGTCAGGTCGCACTGAAGCTTTCTTT.

The rearrangement uses TRBV5-1 and TRBJ2-3; D possibly matches TRBD1 or TRBD2 (5 bases each). Per germline, CDR1 SGHRS and CDR2 YFSETQ. The CDR3 is 15 residues long. V lost 4 bases and J 5 bases, leaving 17 bases between the germline ends. CDR3: CASSEGPPARDTQYF. As DNA, the CDR3 is TGCGCCAGCAGCGAGGGACCGCCGGCCAGAGATACGCAGTATTTT.

J is TRBJ2-3 and V is TRBV29-1; D not certain. This CDR3 contains 12 residues. Germline lookup yields CDR1 SQVTM and CDR2 ANQGSEA. Trimming shortened V by 8 bases and J by 4 bases, and 13 bases separated the two germline ends. Here the CDR3 DNA reads TGCAGCACCTGCCCGACCGCAGATACGCAGTATTTT. This encodes CSTCPTADTQYF.

This clonotype was detected only a few times. The chain has TRBV7-3 and TRBJ1-1; D ambiguous. The CDR3 loop spans 14 amino acids. Germline CDR1 is SGHTA and CDR2 is FQGTGA. V lost 3 bases, J lost 1 base, and 9 bases lay in between. CDR3 bases: TGTGCCAGCAGCTTTACTGGGCCGAACACTGAAGCTTTCTTT. Translation: CASSFTGPNTEAFF.

This clonotype occurred a few times. The chain uses TRBV7-3 and TRBJ2-4; D gene uncertain. The V end lost 6 bases, the J end lost 13 bases, and 19 bases lay between the germline ends. The CDR3 totals 13 residues. In germline, CDR1 is SGHTA, CDR2 FQGTGA. Here the CDR3 reads CASSKEVRLEQYF. In DNA form, the CDR3 reads TGTGCCAGCAGTAAAGAGGTGCGCCTTGAGCAGTACTTC.

The chain recombines TRBV5-1 with TRBJ2-1; 7 nucleotides agree with TRBD1. Losses at the gene ends were 4 bases for V and 4 bases for J; bases not matched to a gene: 20. Germline CDR1 SGHRS, CDR2 YFSETQ. There are 19 residues in the CDR3. The CDR3 loop reads CASSTSNDRAGGQYNEQFF. The CDR3 nucleotides read TGCGCCAGCAGCACCTCCAACGACAGGGCCGGAGGCCAATACAATGAGCAGTTCTTC.

V and J are TRBV6-5 and TRBJ2-2; TRBD2 matches 13 bases. Trimming at V came to 1 base and at J to 7 bases, leaving 6 bases not matched to a gene. CDR3 length: 17 amino acids. The germline V gene has CDR1 MNHEY and CDR2 SVGAGI. CDR3 nucleotide sequence: TGTGCCAGCAGTTACTTCCGACTAGCGGGAGGAATCGGGGAGCTGTTTTTT. It is translated as CASSYFRLAGGIGELFF.

This chain joins TRBV28 and TRBJ1-2; TRBD1 might be the D (5 bases). V was pared by 6 bases and J by 9 bases, with 11 bases between. This CDR3 is 11 amino acids long. Germline V gives CDR1 MDHEN, CDR2 SYDVKM. CDR3 sequence: CASRTGTSYTF. In DNA form, the CDR3 reads TGTGCCAGCAGAACAGGTACGAGCTACACCTTC.

The rearrangement links TRBV6-2 or TRBV6-3 to TRBJ2-7, with D possibly TRBD1 on 6 matching bases. The germline CDR1 and CDR2 sequences are MNHEY and SVGEGT. The CDR3 covers 15 residues. The ends were cut back, 6 bases at V and 1 base at J, with 16 bases in the middle. The CDR3 DNA reads as TGTGCCAGCAGGCCCGAGGGGACATCGTCCTACGAGCAGTACTTC. It encodes CASRPEGTSSYEQYF.

The V gene is TRBV6-6, the J gene TRBJ1-2; D is uncertain. Per the germline V gene, CDR1 is MNHNY and CDR2 is SVGAGI (reference sequence). CDR3 length equals 14 residues. Deletions cut 0 bases from V and 2 bases from J, with 7 bases between. The CDR3 reads CASSYSARNYGYTF. In DNA, the CDR3 is TGTGCCAGCAGTTACTCTGCTCGGAACTATGGCTACACCTTC.

The V call is TRBV20-1, the J call TRBJ1-2; D remains ambiguous. From germline, CDR1 is DFQATT and CDR2 SNEGSKA (reference sequence). Trimming took off 7 bases at V and 8 bases at J, with 20 bases between the two ends. The CDR3 has 13 amino acids. CDR3 nucleotide sequence: TGCAGTGTTAGGGAGCTGCCTAGGCGGGGCTACACCTTC. It yields the protein CSVRELPRRGYTF.

V and J are TRBV12-3 or TRBV12-4 and TRBJ1-2, with D possibly TRBD1 on 5 matching bases. CDR3 size: 16 residues. V lost 8 bases and J lost 5, with 24 bases in between. The CDR3 sequence: CASGGRGVIGWYGYTF. CDR3 DNA sequence: TGTGCCAGCGGCGGAAGGGGAGTTATAGGATGGTATGGCTACACCTTC.

V gene TRBV5-1 combines with J gene TRBJ2-7; maybe TRBD1 (5 bases). Germline CDR1 is SGHRS and CDR2 is YFSETQ. The CDR3 spans 13 residues. V was shortened by 4 bases and J by 7 bases, with 15 bases between the two germline ends. The CDR3 is CASSTKGSREQYF. The DNA of the CDR3 is TGCGCCAGCAGCACTAAGGGGTCAAGGGAGCAGTACTTC.

This clonotype appeared a few times. This sequence joins TRBV6-2 or TRBV6-3 and TRBJ2-3; D call uncertain. CDR1 is MNHEY and CDR2 is SVGEGT in the germline V gene. The CDR3 is 9 amino acids. The V end lost 9 bases, the J end lost 6 bases, and 4 bases lay between the germline ends. CDR3 sequence reads: CARWDTQYF. The CDR3 DNA reads TGTGCCAGATGGGATACGCAGTATTTT.

This clonotype occurred a few times. The chain links TRBV21-1 to TRBJ2-1; the table's TRBD2 call for D was not verified on the DNA. TRBV21-1 counts as a pseudogene. The CDR3 runs 16 residues. Here the CDR3 reads CASSKVSSGSYNEQFF. The CDR3 region has the DNA TGTGCCAGCAGCAAAGTCAGTAGCGGGAGCTACAATGAGCAGTTCTTC.